The TCR beta chain under discussion was sequenced for a study of T cells in Graves' hyperthyroidism and ophthalmopathy. TCR beta CDR3 sequences were amplified from RNA transcripts. HTBI primers were the set used in a first-round RT-PCR of the TCR CDR3. TCRdb recomputed calls from the multiplex PCR reads with MiXCR, one row per CDR3 protein. Among about 700,000 distinct CDR3 sequences listed, less than 45% were seen once. V gave up 6 bases and J gave up 0 bases, with 17 bases separating them. The CDR3 consists of 16 residues. Per the germline V gene, CDR1 is MGHDK and CDR2 is SYGVNS. The receptor comes from an adult man with Graves' disease, either hyperthyroidism or ophthalmopathy (not recorded which). The chain carries TRBV25-1 and TRBJ2-5, with no clear D. Sequenced input: peripheral blood or thyroid tissue (not recorded which). The CDR3 sequence: CASSPLNGKYQETQYF. The CDR3 nucleotides read TGTGCCAGCAGCCCCCTCAACGGAAAATACCAAGAGACCCAGTACTTC. Using reference TRBV25-1 and TRBJ2-5 for the parts outside the CDR3, the full variable domain is EADIYQTPRYLVIGTGKKITLECSQTMGHDKMYWYQQDPGMELHLIHYSYGVNSTEKGDLSSESTVSRIRTEHFPLTLESARPSHTSQYLCASSPLNGKYQETQYFGPGTRLLVL.